One and the same sample provided the 22 T cell receptor beta chains below, sequenced in a study of blood T cells in healthy people across ages. Then a second PCR, running about 6 to 11 cycles, was carried out with a sample-barcoded 5' primer and a J-beta primer mix. TCRdb re-derived calls from the 5' RACE reads in MiXCR, one entry per CDR3 protein. The sample shows more than 650,000 distinct CDR3 sequences, about 20% of them seen only once. The sequenced sample consisted of blood. The receptors come from a man between 65 and 79 years old in good health.

The genes are TRBV9 and TRBJ1-2, with D hard to call. The V and J ends lost 3 bases and 8 bases respectively, with 11 bases between them. The CDR3 has 12 residues. CDR1 and CDR2 (germline): SGDLS, YYNGEE. CDR3 in amino acids: CASSARAEGYTF. The CDR3 DNA is TGTGCCAGCAGCGCGAGAGCGGAAGGCTACACCTTC.

This clonotype was recorded a few times. The chain recombines TRBV10-1 with TRBJ1-4; 7 bases are a match to TRBD1. The germline V gene encodes CDR1 WNHNN and CDR2 SYGVQD (reference sequence). The CDR3 runs 14 residues. The V gene end was trimmed by 11 bases and the J gene end by 8 bases; junction bases not matched to a gene: 14. The CDR3 reads CAPFPRQGGEKLFF. The CDR3 DNA is TGCGCCCCGTTTCCCCGGCAGGGGGGCGAAAAACTGTTTTTT.

This clonotype was seen more than once but under ten times. This chain joins TRBV12-3 or TRBV12-4 and TRBJ2-3; a possible D gene is TRBD1 (5 bases). With the DNA end fitting TRBJ1-5 better, the J assignment may be wrong. The CDR3 covers 16 residues. The CDR3 loop reads CASTKGAISSTDTQHF. The CDR3 DNA reads TGTGCCAGCACCAAAGGGGCGATTTCTAGCACAGATACGCAGCATTTT.

The rearrangement links TRBV3-1 to TRBJ2-6; D call uncertain. With 3 bases removed from V and 4 bases from J, the gap between germline ends came to 4 bases. This CDR3 has 13 amino acids. Germline CDR1 reads LGHDT; CDR2 reads YNNKEL (reference sequence). The CDR3 nucleotides read TGTGCCAGCAGCCAGCTGGGGGCCAACGTCCTGACTTTC. Protein: CASSQLGANVLTF.

On this clonotype itself: At one end the junction does not follow the germline gene, possibly because of a read error. The chain links TRBV20-1 to TRBJ2-1; D might be TRBD1 or TRBD2, each matching 5 bases. Germline lookup yields CDR1 DFQATT and CDR2 SNEGSKA (reference sequence). The CDR3 is 14 amino acids. The CDR3 DNA reads as TGTAGTGCTAAAACCGGGACCAAAAACAATGAGCAGTTCTTC. Translating it yields CSAKTGTKNNEQFF.

DNA for the CDR3: TGTGCCTGGAGTGTGGGATACCGGCGAAACACCATATATTTT. Translating gives CAWSVGYRRNTIYF. The rearrangement links TRBV30 to TRBJ1-3; D unresolved. Germline loops: CDR1 GTSNPN, CDR2 SVGIG (reference sequence). The CDR3 covers 14 residues. V lost 0 bases to trimming and J lost 5 bases, with 11 bases between them.

This clonotype has more than one count but fewer than ten. The V and J genes are TRBV6-5 and TRBJ1-1; TRBD1 agrees at 8 bases. CDR3 size: 15 residues. The junction had 5 bases not matched to a gene; V was cut back by 0 bases and J by 5 bases. Germline lookup yields CDR1 MNHEY and CDR2 SVGAGI. Here the CDR3 reads CASSYSAQGVTEAFF. CDR3 in DNA: TGTGCCAGCAGTTACTCCGCACAGGGGGTTACTGAAGCTTTCTTT.

This rearrangement joins TRBV19 to TRBJ1-5; the match to TRBD1 covers 10 bases. This CDR3 has 16 residues. After removal of 4 bases from V and 4 bases from J, the junction contained 7 bases not matched to a gene. Germline V gene data show CDR1 as LNHDA and CDR2 as SQIVND (reference sequence). The CDR3 DNA reads TGTGCCAGTAGTACGCCGGGACAGGGGTTTAATCAGCCCCAGCATTTT. This encodes CASSTPGQGFNQPQHF.

The chain links TRBV5-1 to TRBJ1-1; maybe TRBD1 (5 bases). V lost 4 bases, J lost 7 bases, and 14 bases lay in between. In germline, CDR1 is SGHRS, CDR2 YFSETQ. The CDR3 sequence is 13 residues long. CDR3 region: CASSPGTLIEAFF. The DNA for the CDR3 is TGCGCCAGCAGCCCCGGGACCCTTATTGAAGCTTTCTTT.

The chain uses TRBV6-6 and TRBJ2-5; 10 bases are shared with TRBD2. The ends lost 5 bases at V and 11 bases at J; junction bases unmatched: 14. CDR1 MNHNY and CDR2 SVGAGI come from the germline V gene (reference sequence). The CDR3 runs 15 residues. The CDR3 spells CASSNPHGLAAQQYF. Here the CDR3 DNA reads TGTGCCAGCAGTAACCCACACGGACTAGCGGCGCAGCAGTACTTC.

This clonotype showed up just a few times. A much larger clone differs from this one at a single base, so this may be a read error. This chain connects TRBV19 to TRBJ2-1, with 7 bases that match TRBD1. The CDR3 is 14 amino acids. V shed 7 bases, J shed 0 bases, and the junction held 3 bases outside the gene matches. Germline loops: CDR1 LNHDA, CDR2 SQIVND (reference sequence). The CDR3 DNA follows: TGTGCCAGTAATGCAGGGGGCTCCTACAATGAGCAGTTCTTC. This sequence encodes CASNAGGSYNEQFF.

Of note for this clonotype: The final CDR3 position lacks the conserved phenylalanine or tryptophan, pointing to a likely read error. This rearrangement joins TRBV19 to TRBJ1-4, with D uncertain. The V gene lost 8 bases and the J gene lost 7 bases, with 17 bases spanning the gap. The CDR3 has 14 amino acids. Germline V gene sequence: CDR1 LNHDA, CDR2 SQIVND (reference sequence). In DNA, the CDR3 is TGTGCCAGTGGCACACGGAAGAGCGTTGAAAAACTGTTTTGT. This translates into CASGTRKSVEKLFC.

A few counts support this clonotype. The gene calls are TRBV5-1 and TRBJ1-4; a weak D match, TRBD1 (5 bases). The germline V gene encodes CDR1 SGHRS and CDR2 YFSETQ. This CDR3 is 14 amino acids long. Trimming shortened V by 3 bases and J by 4 bases, and 10 bases separated the two germline ends. The CDR3 region has the DNA TGCGCCAGCAGCTCCGGGACTCGTAATGAAAAACTGTTTTTT. Its protein is CASSSGTRNEKLFF. Variable domain in full (rest from reference TRBV5-1 and TRBJ1-4): KAGVTQTPRYLIKTRGQQVTLSCSPISGHRSVSWYQQTPGQGLQFLFEYFSETQRNKGNFPGRFSGRQFSNSRSEMNVSTLELGDSALYLCASSSGTRNEKLFFGSGTQLSVL.

This clonotype was observed at least ten times. The chain carries TRBV5-1 and TRBJ1-1; a weak D match, TRBD1 (6 bases). Per the germline V gene, CDR1 is SGHRS and CDR2 is YFSETQ. The CDR3 contains 14 residues. The V end was cut by 4 bases, the J end by 4 bases, with 14 bases between. The CDR3 DNA sequence: TGCGCCAGCAGCACAGGGCGGATCCCCACTGAAGCTTTCTTT. The encoded protein is CASSTGRIPTEAFF.

This clonotype has a handful of counts. V gene TRBV24-1 combines with J gene TRBJ2-3; TRBD1 might be the D (5 bases). There are 12 residues in the CDR3. The V and J ends lost 10 bases and 6 bases respectively, with 13 bases between them. Germline V gene data show CDR1 as KGHDR and CDR2 as SFDVKD. CDR3: CATAPDTDTQYF. The CDR3 DNA reads as TGTGCCACGGCCCCGGACACGGATACGCAGTATTTT.

The chain's CDR3 is CASMGEVNEQFF. CDR3 bases: TGTGCCAGCATGGGGGAGGTCAATGAGCAGTTCTTC. The genes are TRBV12-3 or TRBV12-4 and TRBJ2-1; maybe TRBD2 (6 bases). The ends were cut back, 7 bases at V and 6 bases at J, with 10 bases in the middle. The CDR3 is made up of 12 amino acids.

In the case of this clonotype: A single base separates this from a much larger clone, so it may be a read error. This chain joins TRBV28 and TRBJ2-5, with D perhaps TRBD2 (6 bases). The CDR3 loop spans 14 amino acids. Germline CDR1 and CDR2: MDHEN and SYDVKM. V lost 6 bases and J 4 bases, leaving 15 bases between the germline ends. The CDR3 region has the DNA TGTGCCAGCAGCCGGTTGCGGGGTCTAGAGACCCAGTACTTC. This translates into CASSRLRGLETQYF.

This clonotype occurred a few times. The germline gene is not matched at one end of the junction; a read error may be the cause. V is TRBV28 and J is TRBJ2-7; D remains ambiguous. Germline V gene lookup returns CDR1 MDHEN and CDR2 SYDVKM. The CDR3 consists of 12 residues. This chain's CDR3 is CASSLRSFEQYF. The CDR3 DNA follows: TGTGCCAGCAGTCTAAGGTCCTTCGAGCAGTACTTC.

This clonotype was observed at least ten times. The chain has TRBV12-3 or TRBV12-4 and TRBJ2-2; TRBD1 matches at 11 bases. The CDR3 spans 16 residues. The ends lost 2 bases at V and 4 bases at J; junction bases unmatched: 3. The CDR3 region is CASSLRTGGLTGELFF. The CDR3 DNA follows: TGTGCCAGCAGTTTAAGGACAGGGGGCCTCACCGGGGAGCTGTTTTTT.

The chain employs TRBV12-3 or TRBV12-4 and TRBJ2-5, with 7 bases matching TRBD2. With the DNA end fitting TRBJ2-7 better, the J assignment may be wrong. The CDR3 consists of 13 residues. The CDR3 DNA sequence: TGTGCCAGCGGGAGGGTGTTGCGCTACGAGCAGTACTTC. Residues: CASGRVLRYEQYF.

This chain connects TRBV6-6 to TRBJ1-5; D may be TRBD1 (6 bases). The CDR3 is made up of 17 amino acids. Germline CDR1 MNHNY, CDR2 SVGAGI (reference sequence). Trimming shortened V by 2 bases and J by 1 base, and 15 bases separated the two germline ends. This CDR3 reads CASSYHTGRSSNQPQHF. The DNA for the CDR3 is TGTGCCAGCAGTTACCATACAGGGAGATCAAGCAATCAGCCCCAGCATTTT.

The chain employs TRBV12-3 or TRBV12-4 and TRBJ2-5; 7 nucleotides align to TRBD2. The CDR3 runs to 15 residues. J gave up 1 base and V 6 bases, and 8 bases lay outside the gene matches. CDR3 bases: TGTGCCAGCAGGGGGGACTACGGGATCCAAGAGACCCAGTACTTC. Protein sequence: CASRGDYGIQETQYF.